This T cell receptor beta chain came from a study of response to subunit inactivated influenza vaccine. Overall study findings and caveats: Authors suggested seasonal influenza vaccinations each recruit few new T cells.

This clonotype has only a few counts. Its antigen is as yet unknown. TCRdb independently ran MiXCR on the RT-PCR reads; one entry per CDR3 protein. Here the sample spans over 750,000 distinct CDR3 sequences, 21% being singletons. The germline gives CDR1 DFQATT, CDR2 SNEGSKA (reference sequence). V shed 2 bases and J 1 base; nucleotides not matched to a gene: 7. The CDR3 length is 18 residues. The TCR sequence derives from a man aged 50 to 59 who received an inactivated influenza vaccine. The input for sequencing was PBMCs from blood, taken about 5 days after vaccination. The chain links TRBV20-1 to TRBJ2-5; the match to TRBD2 covers 16 bases. The CDR3 here is CSARPAGLAGGGQETQYF. CDR3 coding DNA: TGCAGTGCTAGACCCGCGGGACTAGCGGGAGGGGGCCAAGAGACCCAGTACTTC.